One and the same sample provided the 10 T cell receptor beta chains below, sequenced in a study of CD8 T cells in Susac syndrome. It was with random hexamers that roughly 0.45 to 1 ug RNA was reverse transcribed. TCRdb reprocessed the immunoSEQ multiplex PCR reads with MiXCR, giving one entry per CDR3 protein. Found here are 69,000 or so distinct CDR3 sequences, over 85% of them singletons; the top ten hold around 0.6%. The sequenced material came from CD8+ T cells from PBMCs. These receptor sequences come from a human donor with multiple sclerosis.

The chain employs TRBV29-1 and TRBJ1-1; D gene unclear. From germline, CDR1 is SQVTM and CDR2 ANQGSEA. This CDR3 contains 11 residues. V lost 6 bases and J lost 3, with 8 bases in between. CDR3 residues: CSVLEDTEAFF. The DNA of the CDR3 is TGCAGCGTGCTCGAGGACACTGAAGCTTTCTTT.

V and J are TRBV12-3 or TRBV12-4 and TRBJ2-7; D is unresolved. Trimming stripped 5 bases from V and 0 bases from J, with 11 bases between. The CDR3 spans 14 residues. The CDR3 DNA sequence: TGTGCCAGCAGTCCCGGGTCCTACTCCTACGAGCAGTACTTC. Translating it yields CASSPGSYSYEQYF.

The chain has TRBV5-4 and TRBJ2-5; D remains unclear. Germline CDR1 reads SGHNT; CDR2 reads YYREEE (reference sequence). CDR3 size: 13 residues. V was cut by 4 bases and J by 2 bases, with 9 bases left in between. Here the CDR3 DNA reads TGTGCCAGCAGCCGAGGAAAACAAGAGACCCAGTACTTC. Its translation is CASSRGKQETQYF.

The chain combines TRBV3-1 with TRBJ1-2; D is ambiguous. V shed 5 bases and J shed 8 bases, with 9 bases lying between them. The CDR3 runs 11 residues. Germline lookup yields CDR1 LGHDT and CDR2 YNNKEL (reference sequence). CDR3 sequence (DNA): TGTGCCAGCAGCTTGGACGGCGGCTACACCTTC. This codes for CASSLDGGYTF.

This chain joins TRBV7-9 and TRBJ1-2; D remains ambiguous. This CDR3 is 12 amino acids long. Germline CDR1 and CDR2: SEHNR and FQNEAQ (reference sequence). V was shortened by 0 bases and J by 5 bases, with 4 bases between the two germline ends. The CDR3 nucleotides are TGTGCCAGCAGCTTAGCAGATTATGGCTACACCTTC. It yields the protein CASSLADYGYTF.

V usage is TRBV7-9 and J usage is TRBJ1-5; possible D gene TRBD1, 5 bases. Germline V gene lookup returns CDR1 SEHNR and CDR2 FQNEAQ (reference sequence). V lost 5 bases and J 3 bases, leaving 14 bases between the germline ends. This CDR3 has 15 amino acids. Written as DNA, the CDR3 is TGTGCCAGCAGCCTAACCGGGACTGACAATCAGCCCCAGCATTTT. It codes for CASSLTGTDNQPQHF. Complete variable domain (other parts from reference TRBV7-9 and TRBJ1-5): DTGVSQNPRHKITKRGQNVTFRCDPISEHNRLYWYRQTLGQGPEFLTYFQNEAQLEKSRLLSDRFSAERPKGSFSTLEIQRTEQGDSAMYLCASSLTGTDNQPQHFGDGTRLSIL.

The chain has TRBV19 and TRBJ2-1; possibly TRBD2 for D (5 bases). The V end lost 2 bases, the J end lost 5 bases, and 7 bases lay between the germline ends. This CDR3 contains 13 residues. Germline V CDR1 and CDR2: LNHDA, SQIVND (reference sequence). Written as DNA, the CDR3 is TGTGCCAGTAGTATAACGGGAAACAATGAGCAGTTCTTC. It translates to CASSITGNNEQFF.

The chain employs TRBV13 and TRBJ2-7; 10 nucleotides line up with TRBD2. The CDR3 contains 15 residues. Germline lookup yields CDR1 PRHDT and CDR2 FYEKMQ (reference sequence). Unmatched junction bases numbered 2, after V lost 0 bases and J lost 3 bases. The CDR3 coding sequence is TGTGCCAGCAGCTTAGGCGGGACTAGCGTCTACGAGCAGTACTTC. It specifies CASSLGGTSVYEQYF.

This clonotype turned up a few times. The chain couples TRBV3-1 to TRBJ2-3; TRBD2 agrees at 7 bases. The CDR3 contains 15 residues. V lost 6 bases to trimming and J lost 2 bases; unmatched junction nucleotides: 8. Germline V gene lookup returns CDR1 LGHDT and CDR2 YNNKEL (reference sequence). DNA for the CDR3: TGTGCCAGCAGTTTGTCGCGGGGGTTCACAGATACGCAGTATTTT. Encoded protein: CASSLSRGFTDTQYF.

The rearrangement uses TRBV7-2 and TRBJ2-5; TRBD1 agrees at 10 bases. With V trimmed by 3 bases and J by 2 bases, 9 bases remained unmatched. The germline V gene encodes CDR1 SGHTA and CDR2 FQGNSA. The CDR3 spans 17 residues. CDR3 coding DNA: TGTGCCAGCAGCTTTCTTCCCGGGACAGGGGCTCAAGAGACCCAGTACTTC. Amino acids: CASSFLPGTGAQETQYF.